This TCR beta chain was captured in a study of shared clonotypes between healthy human individuals. Study-level background: The cohort comprised a couple of women and a few men. Their ages spanned 18 to 49 years.

From germline, CDR1 is SGHRS and CDR2 YFSETQ. Trimming left V 4 bases short and J 0 bases short, with 9 bases between. This CDR3 region has 14 residues. Method: immunoSEQ multiplex PCR; TCRdb's copy keeps in-frame clones and lacks some. The data contain a few million clones, less than 95% of them singletons. Turning to this clone: This same CDR3 is encoded by further DNA sequences in the sample.

The donors were adults (healthy and HIV-negative) with no recent acute infections or vaccinations. V usage is TRBV5-1 and J usage is TRBJ2-3; D gene ambiguous. The sequencing input was naive CD4+ T cells from PBMCs. The sample's subset: CD45RA+ positively selected. The source is a man younger than 35 in good health. Some clones in this sample may be carry-over from other donors' samples. The CDR3 region is CASSLPGSTDTQYF. The CDR3 DNA reads TGCGCCAGCAGCCTCCCGGGCAGCACAGATACGCAGTATTTT.